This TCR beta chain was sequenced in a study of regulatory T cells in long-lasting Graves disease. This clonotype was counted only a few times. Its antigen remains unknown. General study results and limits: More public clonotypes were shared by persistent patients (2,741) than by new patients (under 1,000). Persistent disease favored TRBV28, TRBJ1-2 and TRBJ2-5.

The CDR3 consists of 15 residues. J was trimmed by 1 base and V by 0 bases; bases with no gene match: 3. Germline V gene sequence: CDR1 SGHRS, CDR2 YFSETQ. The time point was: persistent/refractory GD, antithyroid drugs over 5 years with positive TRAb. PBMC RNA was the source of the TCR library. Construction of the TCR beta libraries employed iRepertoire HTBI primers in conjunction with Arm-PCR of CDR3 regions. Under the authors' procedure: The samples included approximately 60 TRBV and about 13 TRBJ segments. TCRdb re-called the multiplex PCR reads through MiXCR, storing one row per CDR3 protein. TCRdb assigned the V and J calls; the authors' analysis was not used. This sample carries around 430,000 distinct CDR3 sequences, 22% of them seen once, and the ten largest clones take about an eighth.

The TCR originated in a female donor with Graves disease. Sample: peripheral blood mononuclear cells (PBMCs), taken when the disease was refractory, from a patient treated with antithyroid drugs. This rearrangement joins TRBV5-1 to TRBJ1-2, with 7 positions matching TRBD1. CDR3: CASSLEGAYNYGYTF. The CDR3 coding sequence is TGCGCCAGCAGCTTGGAGGGGGCGTATAACTATGGCTACACCTTC.